The sequence of this TCR beta chain was determined in a study of PD-L1 blockade in urothelial cancer. The CDR3 length is 15 residues. V was clipped by 5 bases and J by 0 bases, with 12 bases between them. Per the germline V gene, CDR1 is SGDLS and CDR2 is YYNGEE. As for time point: pretreatment peripheral blood. Sequenced by immunoSEQ multiplex PCR; TCRdb stores in-frame clones only, minus some. Of around 35,000 clones listed, nearly 85% are singletons. The chain links TRBV9 to TRBJ2-1, with a tentative D call TRBD2 (6 bases). Sequencing used PBMCs, obtained around atezolizumab (anti-PD-L1) treatment. This clonotype was sampled from a man in his sixties with urothelial cancer. The CDR3 nucleotides are TGTGCCAGCAGTGCGGACGGGAGCTCCTACAATGAGCAGTTCTTC. Its translation: CASSADGSSYNEQFF.